Shown below are 24 T cell receptor beta chains from a single sample sequenced in a study of T cells in Graves' hyperthyroidism and ophthalmopathy. Regions amplified from RNA transcripts were the TCR beta CDR3 regions. Initially, a first-round RT-PCR of the TCR CDR3 employed the HTBI primer set. Using its own MiXCR run on the multiplex PCR reads, TCRdb lists one record per CDR3 protein. Of under 350,000 distinct CDR3 sequences listed, over 15% were seen once; the top ten hold just over 55%. Sample: blood. These receptors were taken from a woman aged 55-69 years with Graves' ophthalmopathy.

Only a few counts were recorded for this clonotype. This chain joins TRBV7-9 and TRBJ2-5; D gene uncertain. V was cut by 6 bases and J by 5 bases, with 10 bases left in between. Germline CDR1 is SEHNR and CDR2 is FQNEAQ (reference sequence). The CDR3 covers 12 residues. The DNA for the CDR3 is TGTGCCAGCAGGTTCAGCCGGGAGACCCAGTACTTC. This encodes CASRFSRETQYF.

This clonotype was detected many times. V is TRBV11-2 and J is TRBJ2-7; perhaps TRBD2 as D (5 bases). The CDR3 is 13 residues long. The germline V and J ends were trimmed by 3 bases and 2 bases, with 8 bases remaining between them. The germline V gene has CDR1 SGHAT and CDR2 FQNNGV. CDR3 loop: CASSFQAAYEQYF. The CDR3 DNA follows: TGTGCCAGCAGCTTCCAAGCGGCCTACGAGCAGTACTTC.

This clonotype was counted between two and nine times. This sequence joins TRBV19 and TRBJ1-1; 8 bases map to TRBD1. The CDR3 consists of 16 residues. Germline CDR1 reads LNHDA; CDR2 reads SQIVND (reference sequence). Trimming took 7 bases from V and 3 from J; bases not matched to a gene: 13. In DNA, the CDR3 is TGTGCCAGTAAGCCAGGACAGGGCGTTAGGGACACTGAAGCTTTCTTT. This gives the protein CASKPGQGVRDTEAFF. Using reference TRBV19 and TRBJ1-1 for the parts outside the CDR3, the full variable domain is DGGITQSPKYLFRKEGQNVTLSCEQNLNHDAMYWYRQDPGQGLRLIYYSQIVNDFQKGDIAEGYSVSREKKESFPLTVTSAQKNPTAFYLCASKPGQGVRDTEAFFGQGTRLTVV.

In this sample, this clonotype turned up many times. The genes are TRBV2 and TRBJ1-3; D may be TRBD1 (5 bases). CDR1 and CDR2 from the germline V gene are SNHLY and FYNNEI. The CDR3 length is 14 residues. V lost 2 bases and J 3 bases, leaving 8 bases between the germline ends. CDR3 DNA sequence: TGTGCCAGCAGTGAAACGGGGGTTGGAAACACCATATATTTT. Its protein product is CASSETGVGNTIYF.

As to this clonotype: A junction end diverges from the germline sequence, so it may reflect a read error. J is TRBJ1-2 and V is TRBV28; D is possibly TRBD1 (6 bases). Germline-derived CDR1 and CDR2 are MDHEN and SYDVKM. CDR3 length: 14 residues. The CDR3 spells CASSLPDSGHGYTF. CDR3 sequence (DNA): TGTGCCAGCAGTCTCCCGGACAGTGGGCATGGTTACACCTTC.

The gene calls are TRBV3-1 and TRBJ1-1; D unresolved. The CDR3 spans 16 residues. Germline V CDR1 and CDR2: LGHDT, YNNKEL (reference sequence). Trimming stripped 4 bases from V and 1 base from J, with 16 bases between. CDR3 in DNA: TGTGCCAGCAGCCCCCCCGGACTGATGGGGAACACTGAAGCTTTCTTT. Protein sequence: CASSPPGLMGNTEAFF.

The table lists this clonotype with many counts. This sequence joins TRBV7-2 and TRBJ2-7; 8 nucleotides align to TRBD2. This CDR3 spans 16 amino acids. J lost 5 bases, V lost 5 bases, and 14 bases had no gene match. Looked up from germline, CDR1 is SGHTA and CDR2 is FQGNSA. This CDR3 reads CASSAQSGRRFDEQYF. As DNA, the CDR3 is TGTGCCAGCAGCGCACAAAGCGGGAGACGATTCGACGAGCAGTACTTC. The full variable domain, rest sourced from reference TRBV7-2 and TRBJ2-7, is GAGVSQSPSNKVTEKGKDVELRCDPISGHTALYWYRQSLGQGLEFLIYFQGNSAPDKSGLPSDRFSAERTGGSVSTLTIQRTQQEDSAVYLCASSAQSGRRFDEQYFGPGTRLTVT.

Notes on this clonotype: With a much larger clone just one base away, this may be a read error. The J gene is TRBJ1-1, the V gene TRBV20-1; no clear D. Trimming shortened V by 1 base and J by 1 base, and 1 base separated the two germline ends. Germline V CDR1 and CDR2: DFQATT, SNEGSKA (reference sequence). This CDR3 has 11 residues. The CDR3 reads CSARANTEAFF. CDR3 nucleotide sequence: TGCAGTGCTAGAGCGAACACTGAAGCTTTCTTT.

The rearrangement joins TRBV19 to TRBJ2-7; no reliable D call. V dropped 5 bases and J dropped 0 bases, with 8 bases sitting between them. This CDR3 comprises 13 residues. Germline CDR1 and CDR2: LNHDA and SQIVND (reference sequence). The chain's CDR3 is CASSQQSSYEQYF. DNA for the CDR3: TGTGCCAGTAGTCAACAGAGCTCCTACGAGCAGTACTTC. Supplemented by reference TRBV19 and TRBJ2-7, the full variable domain reads DGGITQSPKYLFRKEGQNVTLSCEQNLNHDAMYWYRQDPGQGLRLIYYSQIVNDFQKGDIAEGYSVSREKKESFPLTVTSAQKNPTAFYLCASSQQSSYEQYFGPGTRLTVT.

Remarks on this clonotype: A read error may explain this, as a much larger clone is one base away. This chain joins TRBV2 and TRBJ2-5; no clear D. Germline loops: CDR1 SNHLY, CDR2 FYNNEI. This CDR3 has 12 residues. V lost 8 bases, J lost 3 bases, and 10 bases lay in between. This CDR3 is CASESAKETQYF. CDR3 in DNA: TGTGCCAGCGAGTCGGCCAAAGAGACCCAGTACTTC.

This clonotype came up many times. The chain recombines TRBV6-2 or TRBV6-3 with TRBJ1-5; D call uncertain. In germline, CDR1 is MNHEY, CDR2 SVGEGT. Trimming took 2 bases from V and 4 from J, leaving 9 bases between them. This CDR3 spans 14 amino acids. DNA for the CDR3: TGTGCCAGCAGTTACACAACGGGAAATCAGCCCCAGCATTTT. The encoded protein is CASSYTTGNQPQHF.

In its sample, this clonotype was seen many times. This chain connects TRBV11-1 to TRBJ2-7; 8 bases agree with TRBD2. CDR1 and CDR2 from the germline V gene are SGHAT and FQDESV (reference sequence). The CDR3 totals 14 residues. The V and J ends lost 8 bases and 2 bases, in that order; junction bases with no gene match: 8. As DNA, the CDR3 is TGTGCCAGCGGCGTTAGCGGGATGACCTACGAGCAGTACTTC. This codes for CASGVSGMTYEQYF.

The rearrangement links TRBV10-3 to TRBJ2-1; 7 bases map to TRBD2. Per the germline V gene, CDR1 is ENHRY and CDR2 is SYGVKD. This CDR3 region has 11 residues. Trimming at V came to 9 bases and at J to 6 bases, leaving 2 bases not matched to a gene. The DNA for the CDR3 is TGTGCCATACGGGGGGTCAATGAGCAGTTCTTC. Amino acid sequence: CAIRGVNEQFF.

There are a few counts of this clonotype. The rearrangement joins TRBV29-1 to TRBJ2-2; 7 bases are a match to TRBD2. Germline CDR1 reads SQVTM; CDR2 reads ANQGSEA. The CDR3 loop spans 13 amino acids. Germline trimming cut 4 bases from V and 5 bases from J; bases unmatched to any gene: 4. CDR3 in amino acids: CSVGEGGTGELFF. The CDR3 nucleotides read TGCAGCGTTGGGGAGGGAGGGACCGGGGAGCTGTTTTTT.

Many counts were recorded for this clonotype. The chain employs TRBV5-5 and TRBJ1-1, with 11 bases aligning to TRBD1. V was pared by 5 bases and J by 0 bases, with 9 bases of the junction left unmatched. This CDR3 comprises 17 residues. The V gene's germline CDR1 is SGHKS and CDR2 YYEKEE (reference sequence). CDR3 in DNA: TGTGCCAGCAGGAGAAGGACAGGGGGCCTTATGAACACTGAAGCTTTCTTT. Encoded protein: CASRRRTGGLMNTEAFF.

This clonotype was seen at least ten times. The chain couples TRBV28 to TRBJ2-7; 8 nucleotides agree with TRBD1. The ends lost 6 bases at V and 5 bases at J; junction bases unmatched: 21. The CDR3 spans 18 residues. In germline, CDR1 is MDHEN, CDR2 SYDVKM. CDR3 coding DNA: TGTGCCAGCAGCCTTGGATCCTTTGGACAGGGAAGATATGACGAGCAGTACTTC. Translating it yields CASSLGSFGQGRYDEQYF.

This clonotype was seen ten or more times. The chain carries TRBV13 and TRBJ2-7, with D hard to call. V was clipped by 5 bases and J by 0 bases, with 11 bases between them. There are 14 residues in the CDR3. Per the germline V gene, CDR1 is PRHDT and CDR2 is FYEKMQ (reference sequence). The CDR3 region is CASSPRESSYEQYF. The CDR3 DNA is TGTGCCAGCAGCCCGCGTGAGAGCTCCTACGAGCAGTACTTC.

This clonotype has ten or more counts. The rearrangement joins TRBV20-1 to TRBJ2-7, with 9 bases matching TRBD1. The CDR3 contains 14 residues. Unmatched junction bases numbered 8, after V lost 5 bases and J lost 3 bases. Germline-derived CDR1 and CDR2 are DFQATT and SNEGSKA (reference sequence). CDR3 amino acids: CSAGEDRGYYEQYF. CDR3 coding DNA: TGCAGTGCTGGGGAGGACAGGGGATACTACGAGCAGTACTTC.

The rearrangement joins TRBV25-1 to TRBJ2-5, with 12 bases fitting TRBD2. The CDR3 consists of 16 residues. Germline CDR1 MGHDK, CDR2 SYGVNS. The J segment lost 0 bases and the V segment lost 4 bases, leaving 3 bases of the junction unmatched. The CDR3 DNA is TGTGCCAGCAGTGCCAGGACTAGCGGGAACCAAGAGACCCAGTACTTC. As protein: CASSARTSGNQETQYF. Complete variable domain (other parts from reference TRBV25-1 and TRBJ2-5): EADIYQTPRYLVIGTGKKITLECSQTMGHDKMYWYQQDPGMELHLIHYSYGVNSTEKGDLSSESTVSRIRTEHFPLTLESARPSHTSQYLCASSARTSGNQETQYFGPGTRLLVL.

As regards this clonotype: Since a much larger clone is just one base distant, this may be a read error. The chain is built from TRBV20-1 and TRBJ1-3; D gene ambiguous. The CDR3 has 14 residues. With 3 bases removed from V and 0 bases from J, the gap between germline ends came to 9 bases. CDR1 and CDR2 (germline): DFQATT, SNEGSKA (reference sequence). The CDR3 DNA reads TGCAGTGCTAGTAGTAGTGTCTCTGGAAACACCATATATTTT. This codes for CSASSSVSGNTIYF.

This clonotype has at least ten counts. V and J are TRBV6-1 and TRBJ2-5; TRBD1 might be the D (6 bases). Germline V gene sequence: CDR1 MNHNS, CDR2 SASEGT. Between the trimmed V and J ends, which lost 6 bases and 5 bases, there was a span of 19 bases. This CDR3 has 15 residues. CDR3 sequence (DNA): TGTGCCAGCAGCCTAATGGGGCAGGGGTGGGAGACCCAGTACTTC. Protein: CASSLMGQGWETQYF.

This clonotype was picked up many times. This rearrangement joins TRBV9 to TRBJ2-3; the match to TRBD2 covers 8 bases. The CDR3 totals 16 residues. The trim removed 0 bases at V and 1 base at J, leaving 4 bases unmatched. Germline values: CDR1 SGDLS, CDR2 YYNGEE. This chain's CDR3 is CASSVDPTSGTDTQYF. In nucleotides, the CDR3 is TGTGCCAGCAGCGTAGATCCGACTAGCGGCACAGATACGCAGTATTTT.

This clonotype came up many times. V is TRBV20-1 and J is TRBJ1-1; 7 bases match TRBD1. This CDR3 has 13 residues. Germline V CDR1 and CDR2: DFQATT, SNEGSKA (reference sequence). J gave up 5 bases and V 3 bases, and 6 bases lay outside the gene matches. The CDR3 bases are TGCAGTGCTAGCGACGACAGGGCTACTGAAGCTTTCTTT. Encoded protein: CSASDDRATEAFF.

This clonotype was detected many times. The rearrangement joins TRBV6-2 or TRBV6-3 to TRBJ2-7; tentatively, D is TRBD1 or TRBD2 (5 bases each). This CDR3 region has 13 residues. CDR1 is MNHEY, CDR2 SVGEGT, per germline. Deletions cut 8 bases from V and 0 bases from J, with 11 bases between. CDR3 amino acids: CASGTESSYEQYF. In DNA form, the CDR3 reads TGTGCCAGCGGGACGGAAAGCTCCTACGAGCAGTACTTC.